Below are 11 T cell receptor beta chains sequenced from a single sample in a study of regulatory T cells in long-lasting Graves disease. Building of the TCR beta libraries involved iRepertoire HTBI primers and Arm-PCR of CDR3 regions. TCRdb analysed the multiplex PCR reads with MiXCR anew, one entry per CDR3 protein. The sample has 600,000 to 800,000 distinct CDR3 sequences, around 30% seen once. Described time point: persistent/refractory GD, antithyroid drugs over 5 years with positive TRAb. The TCR library was prepared using RNA isolated from PBMCs. Sequences were derived from peripheral blood mononuclear cells (PBMCs), sampled when the disease was refractory, from a patient treated with antithyroid drugs. Receptor source: a female donor with Graves disease.

The chain joins TRBV7-6 to TRBJ1-5, with D unclear. The germline CDR1 and CDR2 sequences are SGHVS and FNYEAQ. The CDR3 covers 16 residues. V lost 5 bases, J lost 2 bases, and 16 bases lay in between. DNA for the CDR3: TGTGCCAGCAGCATCACACCCCCCGGCGGCAATCAGCCCCAGCATTTT. Translating it yields CASSITPPGGNQPQHF.

The chain has TRBV20-1 and TRBJ2-7, with 8 bases identical to TRBD2. The CDR3 covers 12 residues. Unmatched junction bases numbered 6, after V lost 8 bases and J lost 3 bases. CDR1 and CDR2 (germline): DFQATT, SNEGSKA (reference sequence). This CDR3 is CSSFGRGYEQYF. The CDR3 DNA is TGCAGTTCCTTCGGGAGGGGCTACGAGCAGTACTTC.

J is TRBJ2-5 and V is TRBV20-1, with 11 bases identical to TRBD2. V was pared by 3 bases and J by 5 bases, with 11 bases of the junction left unmatched. This CDR3 is 16 amino acids long. Looked up from germline, CDR1 is DFQATT and CDR2 is SNEGSKA (reference sequence). CDR3 protein: CSASLASGRLWETQYF. CDR3 coding DNA: TGCAGTGCTAGCTTGGCTAGCGGGAGGTTGTGGGAGACCCAGTACTTC.

The count of this clonotype is one. This may stem from a read error, because a much larger clone lies one nucleotide away. V and J are TRBV11-2 and TRBJ1-4, with D perhaps matching TRBD1 (5 bases). CDR1 and CDR2 (germline): SGHAT, FQNNGV. This CDR3 is built from 16 residues. The CDR3 nucleotides read TGTGCCAACAGCGTCGGGGCCAAACCCCTTAATGAAAAACTGTTTTTT. The encoded protein is CANSVGAKPLNEKLFF.

The chain is built from TRBV5-1 and TRBJ1-2; D is ambiguous. Trimming took 4 bases from V and 6 from J, leaving 19 bases between them. The CDR3 runs 15 residues. The V gene's germline CDR1 is SGHRS and CDR2 YFSETQ. The CDR3, as DNA: TGCGCCAGCAGCCCCGAAGGTGAGAAGAGCGATGGCTACACCTTC. Translated, it gives CASSPEGEKSDGYTF.

The sample holds many counts of this clonotype. The rearrangement links TRBV12-5 to TRBJ1-4; 7 nucleotides agree with TRBD1. V gave up 6 bases and J gave up 6 bases; unmatched junction bases: 7. The germline gives CDR1 LGHNT, CDR2 FRNRAP. The CDR3 runs 14 residues. The CDR3 protein is CASGKTGLHEKLFF. CDR3 bases: TGTGCTAGTGGGAAGACAGGGTTACATGAAAAACTGTTTTTT.

The rearrangement uses TRBV2 and TRBJ2-7, with 9 bases fitting TRBD1. The J segment lost 3 bases and the V segment lost 5 bases, leaving 8 bases of the junction unmatched. CDR1 is SNHLY and CDR2 is FYNNEI in the germline V gene. The CDR3 totals 15 residues. The CDR3 sequence is CASSQGQGGYYEQYF. The CDR3 nucleotides are TGTGCCAGCAGTCAGGGACAGGGCGGCTACTACGAGCAGTACTTC.

This clonotype appeared many times. Mismatch with germline at one junction end may stem from a read error. V gene TRBV12-3 or TRBV12-4 combines with J gene TRBJ1-1; tentative D call: TRBD1 (5 bases). CDR3 length: 13 residues. The CDR3 DNA reads as TGTGCCAGCAGCTTAGGGGCGAACACTGAAGCTTTCTTT. Protein sequence: CASSLGANTEAFF.

This clonotype turned up a few times. The chain combines TRBV6-1 with TRBJ2-7; D ambiguous. The CDR3 length is 14 residues. The germline CDR1 and CDR2 sequences are MNHNS and SASEGT. The V end lost 5 bases, the J end lost 0 bases, and 11 bases lay between the germline ends. CDR3 in amino acids: CASSRHRSSYEQYF. The CDR3 DNA reads TGTGCCAGCAGTCGACATCGGAGCTCCTACGAGCAGTACTTC.

This clonotype was recorded a few times. V usage is TRBV6-9 and J usage is TRBJ1-2; 10 bases map to TRBD1. CDR1 MNHGY and CDR2 SVAAGI come from the germline V gene. V lost 3 bases to trimming and J lost 4 bases; unmatched junction nucleotides: 5. CDR3 length: 15 residues. Here the CDR3 DNA reads TGTGCCAGCAGTTACGGGGACAGGGGCCTCTATGGCTACACCTTC. It is translated as CASSYGDRGLYGYTF.

For the CDR3, the DNA is TGTGCCAGCACCCGAACAGGGGGCGCGGATGGCTACACCTTC. Translating gives CASTRTGGADGYTF. The chain employs TRBV3-1 and TRBJ1-2; 9 nucleotides match TRBD1. The CDR3 spans 14 residues. Germline CDR1 is LGHDT and CDR2 is YNNKEL (reference sequence). Trimming cost V 7 bases and J 6 bases; bases outside gene matches: 9.